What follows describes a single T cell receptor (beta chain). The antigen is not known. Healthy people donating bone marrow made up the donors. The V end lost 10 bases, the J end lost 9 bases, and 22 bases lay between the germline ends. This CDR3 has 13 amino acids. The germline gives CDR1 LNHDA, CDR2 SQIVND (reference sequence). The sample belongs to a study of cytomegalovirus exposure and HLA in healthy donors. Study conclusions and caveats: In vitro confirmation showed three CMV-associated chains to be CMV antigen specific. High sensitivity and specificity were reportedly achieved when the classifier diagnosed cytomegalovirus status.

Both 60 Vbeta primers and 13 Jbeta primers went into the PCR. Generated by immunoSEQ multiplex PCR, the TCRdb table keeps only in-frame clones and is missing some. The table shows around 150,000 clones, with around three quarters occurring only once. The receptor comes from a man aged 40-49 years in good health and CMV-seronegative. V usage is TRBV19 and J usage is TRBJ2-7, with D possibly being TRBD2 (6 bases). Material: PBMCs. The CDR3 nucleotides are TGTGCCACTCTAGCGTCCTCAGGTTCACGGCAGTACTTC. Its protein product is CATLASSGSRQYF.